This T cell receptor beta chain was sequenced for a study of post-analysis software for immune sequencing data. Study-wide context: Patients with relapsing-remitting, secondary progressive and progressive-relapsing multiple sclerosis courses were all represented.

Whole-study results and caveats: Among roughly five TRBV segments more frequent in patients than controls were TRBV5-6, TRBV5-1 and TRBV20-1.

Unique molecular identifiers were carried by the TCR beta cDNA libraries. TCRdb re-analysed the PCR reads in MiXCR, keeping a single row per CDR3 protein. Of 170,000 or so distinct CDR3 sequences in the sample, approximately 31% are singletons; the top ten hold more than 1.3%. This CDR3 has 14 residues. A remark on this clonotype: Its antigen remains unknown. Possible read error: a much larger clone is one base away.

This TCR derives from a girl aged 10 to 17 with multiple sclerosis. Sequenced material: blood. The chain couples TRBV12-3 or TRBV12-4 to TRBJ2-3; D is perhaps TRBD1 or TRBD2 (5 bases each). The CDR3: CASSSGTSTDAQYF. CDR3 nucleotide sequence: TGTGCCAGCAGTTCCGGGACGAGTACAGATGCGCAGTATTTT.